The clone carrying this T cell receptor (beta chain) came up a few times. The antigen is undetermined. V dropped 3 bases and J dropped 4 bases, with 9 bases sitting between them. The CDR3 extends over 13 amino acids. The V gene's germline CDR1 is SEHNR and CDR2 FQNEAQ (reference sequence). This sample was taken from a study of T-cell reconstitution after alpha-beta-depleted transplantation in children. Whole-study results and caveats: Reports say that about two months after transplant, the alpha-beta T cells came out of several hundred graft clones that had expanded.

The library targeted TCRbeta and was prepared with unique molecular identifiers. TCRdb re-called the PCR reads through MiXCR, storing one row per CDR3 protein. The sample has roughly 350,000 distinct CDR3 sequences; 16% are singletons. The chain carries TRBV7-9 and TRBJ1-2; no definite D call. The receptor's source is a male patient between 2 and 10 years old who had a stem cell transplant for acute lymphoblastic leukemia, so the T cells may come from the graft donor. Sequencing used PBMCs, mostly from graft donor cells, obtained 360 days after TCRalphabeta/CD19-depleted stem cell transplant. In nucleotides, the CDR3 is TGTGCCAGCAGCTTGGACGACTCCTATGGCTACACCTTC. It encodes CASSLDDSYGYTF.